This T cell receptor beta chain was obtained from a study of cytomegalovirus exposure and HLA in healthy donors. Germline loops: CDR1 MNHEY, CDR2 SMNVEV (reference sequence). V lost 0 bases to trimming and J lost 0 bases, with 22 bases between them. This CDR3 spans 20 amino acids. Researchers ran the PCR with 60 Vbeta and 13 Jbeta primers. Here immunoSEQ multiplex PCR was the method, and the copy in TCRdb shows in-frame clones only, minus some. In the table there are around 130,000 clones, approximately 77% of which are singletons. This sequence joins TRBV27 and TRBJ2-3; D is perhaps TRBD2 (5 bases). The receptor was derived from a woman aged 55-69 years in good health and CMV-seronegative. The source material was PBMCs. CDR3 bases: TGTGCCAGCAGTTTATCGATCTTTCTCGTAGCGAATAGTAGCACAGATACGCAGTATTTT. Residues: CASSLSIFLVANSSTDTQYF.